The clone carrying this TCR beta chain was detected a few times. Its target is unknown. One heparinised draw of blood, averaging approximately 110 mL, came from each donor. Sequencing targeted expressed TCRB transcripts, as all isolated RNA had been reverse transcribed. Samples of naive, central memory and regulatory T cells yielded a mean of about 3.57 million reads. Sequencing used immunoSEQ multiplex PCR; TCRdb keeps in-frame clones, though not all of them. The sample yields about 390,000 clones, over 8.5% seen once. The sample is drawn from a study of beta chain features in type 1 diabetes. Study-level findings and limits: Shortening of TCRB CDR3s, moderate but significant, appeared in all four CD4+ subsets of Type 1 diabetes patients. Shorter templates may be favored by PCR, equally so in patients and controls.

This CDR3 has 14 amino acids. Germline V CDR1 and CDR2: SGHRS, YFSETQ. The V segment lost 0 bases and the J segment 5 bases; nucleotides outside the gene matches: 1. Sequenced material: central memory CD4+ T cells from blood. This receptor was obtained from a man younger than 45 with type 1 diabetes. The chain couples TRBV5-1 to TRBJ1-4, with TRBD1 matching 7 bases. Written as DNA, the CDR3 is TGCGCCAGCAGCTTGGACAGGGGAAATGAAAAACTGTTTTTT. This translates into CASSLDRGNEKLFF.